This record concerns one T cell receptor beta chain sequence. Measured with immunoSEQ multiplex PCR; TCRdb has only the in-frame clones, and not every one. The data contain about 79,000 clones, around 94% of them seen just once; the ten biggest clones take up roughly 0.26%. The sample belongs to a study of technical replicates of blood from several donors. This CDR3 comprises 13 residues. The germline V gene has CDR1 SEHNR and CDR2 FQNEAQ (reference sequence). The ends were cut back, 6 bases at V and 7 bases at J, with 15 bases in the middle. Sequencing was carried out using T cells isolated from PBMCs. This TCR was sampled from a human donor in good health. The rearrangement uses TRBV7-9 and TRBJ1-2, with D tentatively TRBD1 (5 bases). CDR3 sequence (DNA): TGTGCCAGCAGAGAGTCTACAGGTCCTGGCTACACCTTC. It is translated as CASRESTGPGYTF.